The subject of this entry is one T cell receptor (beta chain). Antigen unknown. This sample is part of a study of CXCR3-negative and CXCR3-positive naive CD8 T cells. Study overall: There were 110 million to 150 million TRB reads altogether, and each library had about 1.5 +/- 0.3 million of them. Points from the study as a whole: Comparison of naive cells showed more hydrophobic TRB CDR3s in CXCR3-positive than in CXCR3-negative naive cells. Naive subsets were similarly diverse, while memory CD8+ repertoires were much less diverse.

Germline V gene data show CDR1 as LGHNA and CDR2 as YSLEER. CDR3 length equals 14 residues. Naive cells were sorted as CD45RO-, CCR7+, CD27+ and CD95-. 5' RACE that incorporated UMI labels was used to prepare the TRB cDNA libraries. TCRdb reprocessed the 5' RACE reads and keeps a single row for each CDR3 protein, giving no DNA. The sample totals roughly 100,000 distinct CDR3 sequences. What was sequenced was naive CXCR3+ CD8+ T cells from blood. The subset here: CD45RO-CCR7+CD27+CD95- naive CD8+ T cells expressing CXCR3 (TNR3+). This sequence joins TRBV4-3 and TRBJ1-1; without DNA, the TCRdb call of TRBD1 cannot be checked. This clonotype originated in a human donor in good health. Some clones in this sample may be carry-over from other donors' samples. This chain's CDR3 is CASSDRVPNTEAFF.